This TCR beta chain stems from a study of T cells after yellow fever vaccination. Study summary: It was SMART-Seq v4 Ultra Low Input that prepared the fractions with low cell numbers.

Study-wide results and caveats: Post-booster reappearance was seen for most primary-vaccination clones (about 96% CD4, roughly 88% CD8).

This clonotype was observed a handful of times. What it recognizes is unknown. The CDR3 sequence is 15 residues long. Trimming stripped 5 bases from V and 7 bases from J, with 18 bases between. Germline CDR1 reads MNHEY; CDR2 reads SMNVEV (reference sequence). They built TCR cDNA with 5'RACE template switching, a step that put in a universal primer site and UMIs. In TCRdb, the 5' RACE reads were re-called with MiXCR into one record per CDR3 protein. Of 450,000 to 650,000 distinct CDR3 sequences in the sample, roughly 12% were seen once. This TCR came from a man aged 30 to 39 who received the YFV17D yellow fever vaccine. The chain uses TRBV27 and TRBJ2-1; maybe TRBD2 (6 bases). This specimen was PBMCs, taken on the day of the yellow fever booster vaccination. This chain's CDR3 is CASSLDEGRWNEQFF. CDR3 DNA sequence: TGTGCCAGCAGTCTGGACGAGGGGAGGTGGAATGAGCAGTTCTTC.